This TCR beta chain was identified during a study of regulatory T cells in long-lasting Graves disease. The sample's time point: newly diagnosed GD, antithyroid drugs for less than 3 months. Extracted PBMC RNA gave rise to the TCR library. CDR3-region Arm-PCR and iRepertoire HTBI primers produced the TCR beta libraries. From the multiplex PCR reads, TCRdb called clonotypes with MiXCR, one entry per CDR3 protein. The sample has 400,000 to 650,000 distinct CDR3 sequences; about 15% are singletons. The CDR3 contains 15 residues. The germline gives CDR1 SGDLS, CDR2 YYNGEE. Trimming at V came to 5 bases and at J to 4 bases, leaving 11 bases not matched to a gene. A few counts support this clonotype. These data were likewise used in another study, on T cells in Graves' hyperthyroidism and ophthalmopathy. As reported in that work: For the diagnoses, clinical symptoms, serum thyroxine and TRAb, thyroid ultrasound and orbital computed tomography were used.

V is TRBV9 and J is TRBJ1-2; 7 nucleotides align to TRBD1. Source: peripheral blood mononuclear cells (PBMCs), taken at new diagnosis, from a patient treated with antithyroid drugs. This clonotype was obtained from a woman aged 35-65 years with Graves disease. The CDR3 reads CASRTEGAGVYGYTF. The DNA for the CDR3 is TGTGCCAGCAGAACCGAGGGGGCGGGAGTCTATGGCTACACCTTC.